This TCR beta chain was found in a study of tumor and adjacent non-tumor tissue in lung cancer. Findings of the study overall: In normal lung, the top 100 clones were significantly more dominant than in tumor.

A word on this clonotype: What it binds is not known.

Three rounds of nested PCR, following a modified ARM-PCR protocol, produced the TCRbeta library. TCRdb re-derived calls from the multiplex PCR reads in MiXCR, one entry per CDR3 protein. The sample records over 130,000 distinct CDR3 sequences, roughly 70% being singletons. This sample's RNA came from whole unsorted tissue. Germline V gives CDR1 SGHNT, CDR2 YENEEA. With 4 bases removed from V and 7 bases from J, the gap between germline ends came to 19 bases. The CDR3 sequence is 15 residues long. Input material: lung tumor tissue. The origin of this receptor is a man in his fifties or sixties with small cell lung cancer. V is TRBV11-3 and J is TRBJ2-5; D gene unclear. The CDR3 sequence is CASSSARNQFGTQYF. DNA of the CDR3: TGTGCCAGCAGCTCCGCGAGAAATCAGTTCGGGACCCAGTACTTC.